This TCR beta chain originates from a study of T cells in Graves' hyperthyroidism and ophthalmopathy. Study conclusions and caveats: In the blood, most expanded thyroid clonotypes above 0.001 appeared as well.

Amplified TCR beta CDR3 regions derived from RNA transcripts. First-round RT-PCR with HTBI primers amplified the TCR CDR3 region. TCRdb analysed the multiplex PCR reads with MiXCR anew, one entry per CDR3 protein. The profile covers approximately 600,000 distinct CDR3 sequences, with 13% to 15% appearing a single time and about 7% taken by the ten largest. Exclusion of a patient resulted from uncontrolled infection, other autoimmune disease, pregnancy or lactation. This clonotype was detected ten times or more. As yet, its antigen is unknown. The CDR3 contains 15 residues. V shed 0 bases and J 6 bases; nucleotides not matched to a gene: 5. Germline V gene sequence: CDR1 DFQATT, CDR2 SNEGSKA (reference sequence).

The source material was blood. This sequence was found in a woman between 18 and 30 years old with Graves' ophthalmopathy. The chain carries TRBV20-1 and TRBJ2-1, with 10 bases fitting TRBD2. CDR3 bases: TGCAGTGCTAGAGAAGGGACTAGCGACTTCAATGAGCAGTTCTTC. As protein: CSAREGTSDFNEQFF.